The subject of this entry is one TCR beta chain. The treatment was: 15 to 20 received Ad26.COV2.S at low or high dose, single or two shots; about five received placebo; per-sample allocation not given. Collection of the samples took place on day 63 after the first injection of vaccine or placebo. A Boston donor was an adult aged 18-55 years. The data belong to a study of Ad26.COV2.S vaccination and SARS-CoV-2 variants. The overall study: Into the muscle, Ad26.COV2.S was dosed once or twice, 56 days apart.

With V trimmed by 3 bases and J by 4 bases, 11 bases remained unmatched. Per germline, CDR1 KGHSH and CDR2 LQKENI. The CDR3 sequence is 19 residues long. The table came from immunoSEQ multiplex PCR; TCRdb's copy has only in-frame clones and leaves some out. This sample has approximately 450,000 clones; more than 80% occur once, and the top ten carry 9% to 15%. The clonotype was recovered from a person aged 18-65 years who received the Ad26.COV2.S COVID-19 vaccine or a placebo. Sequenced material: peripheral blood, taken in a trial of Ad26.COV2.S vaccine versus placebo. The chain employs TRBV18 and TRBJ1-6; TRBD1 agrees at 11 bases. The CDR3 nucleotides are TGTGCCAGCTCACCTGTCCCGGGACAGGGGGTTTCGTATAATTCACCCCTCCACTTT. The encoded protein is CASSPVPGQGVSYNSPLHF.